The rows below give T cell receptor beta chains drawn from one sample of a study of blood T cells in healthy people across ages. TCRdb reprocessed the 5' RACE reads with MiXCR, giving one entry per CDR3 protein. The sample yields some 640,000 distinct CDR3 sequences, roughly 50% seen once. The specimen sequenced was blood. The receptors originated from a woman aged 55-70 years in good health. Both conserved end residues are part of each CDR3. The order of the fields is clone size, J gene, V gene, D gene, CDR3 protein, CDR3 DNA. The D gene is left open where the match is weak. Rows give clone size only sometimes, using once, few, many, or a class for an expanded clone.

-	TRBJ2-2	TRBV5-6	-	CASSFPPRAGELFF	TGTGCCAGCAGTTTTCCCCCAAGGGCCGGGGAGCTGTTTTTT
few	TRBJ2-1	TRBV20-1	TRBD2	CSASRERAGDRNEQFF	TGCAGTGCTAGTAGAGAGAGAGCGGGAGATCGGAATGAGCAGTTCTTC
-	TRBJ2-3	TRBV20-1	-	CSARDLSGDTQYF	TGCAGTGCTAGAGATCTCTCGGGAGATACGCAGTATTTT
-	TRBJ2-7	TRBV7-3	TRBD2	CASSLRLAGGHEQYF	TGTGCCAGCAGCTTAAGACTAGCGGGAGGCCACGAGCAGTACTTC
-	TRBJ2-2	TRBV2	-	CASRVGEGTGELFF	TGTGCCAGCAGGGTAGGGGAAGGCACCGGGGAGCTGTTTTTT
-	TRBJ1-5	TRBV18	-	CASSPEGEGNQPQHF	TGTGCCAGCTCACCAGAGGGAGAAGGAAATCAGCCCCAGCATTTT
-	TRBJ2-7	TRBV7-9	-	CASSLESPYEQYF	TGTGCCAGCAGCTTAGAATCCCCCTACGAGCAGTACTTC
few	TRBJ2-7	TRBV7-2	TRBD2	CASSSWTSGSSYEQYF	TGTGCCAGCAGCTCATGGACTAGCGGGAGCTCCTACGAGCAGTACTTC
-	TRBJ2-5	TRBV7-9	-	CASSSYETQYF	TGTGCCAGCAGTTCTTATGAGACCCAGTACTTC
-	TRBJ2-5	TRBV7-9	TRBD1	CASRQGTEGVETQYF	TGTGCCAGCAGACAAGGGACAGAAGGGGTAGAGACCCAGTACTTC
few	TRBJ2-1	TRBV27	-	CASSPPTTGRLNEQFF	TGTGCCAGCAGTCCCCCGACGACAGGAAGACTCAATGAGCAGTTCTTC
few	TRBJ1-2	TRBV20-1	TRBD1	CSARPGQGASYTF	TGCAGTGCTAGACCGGGACAGGGGGCAAGCTACACCTTC
-	TRBJ1-1	TRBV27	-	CASSPKPDRGAFF	TGTGCCAGCAGTCCAAAACCCGACAGAGGGGCTTTCTTT
-	TRBJ2-3	TRBV28	TRBD2	CASSLGLESDTQYF	TGTGCCAGCAGTTTGGGACTAGAGTCAGATACGCAGTATTTT
few	TRBJ2-7	TRBV5-1	-	CASRGAGSYEQYF	TGCGCCAGCAGGGGAGCGGGTAGCTACGAGCAGTACTTC
many	TRBJ1-5	TRBV28	-	CASSPKGVLNQPQHF	TGTGCCAGCAGTCCAAAGGGGGTTCTGAATCAGCCCCAGCATTTT
-	TRBJ1-2	TRBV20-1	TRBD1	CSARTNRDRGVSTYGYTF	TGCAGTGCTAGGACGAACCGGGACAGGGGAGTCTCCACCTATGGCTACACCTTC
few	TRBJ2-5	TRBV5-5	TRBD1	CATRTWTGGEETQYF	TGTGCCACCCGGACGTGGACAGGGGGCGAAGAGACCCAGTACTTC
-	TRBJ1-4	TRBV14	-	CASSQDEDWREAGEKLFF	TGTGCCAGCAGCCAAGACGAGGACTGGAGGGAGGCTGGGGAAAAACTGTTTTTT
few	TRBJ2-5	TRBV15	-	CATSRDPSWGETQYF	TGTGCCACCAGCAGAGACCCTAGCTGGGGGGAGACCCAGTACTTC
-	TRBJ2-5	TRBV24-1	-	CATSPGGRRQETQYF	TGTGCCACCAGTCCCGGGGGGCGGAGGCAAGAGACCCAGTACTTC
-	TRBJ2-7	TRBV20-1	-	CSARDFRGADEQYF	TGCAGTGCTAGAGATTTTAGGGGGGCGGACGAGCAGTACTTC
few	TRBJ2-2	TRBV3-1	-	CASSLDGNTGELFF	TGTGCCAGCAGCCTCGACGGGAACACCGGGGAGCTGTTTTTT
-	TRBJ1-5	TRBV9	-	CASSVGPEAILAPQHF	TGTGCCAGCAGCGTAGGACCGGAAGCTATCCTGGCGCCCCAGCATTTT
-	TRBJ1-2	TRBV20-1	-	CSAEEANYGYTF	TGCAGTGCCGAGGAGGCAAACTATGGCTACACCTTC
-	TRBJ2-7	TRBV27	TRBD1	CASSPGTVDSSYEQYF	TGTGCCAGCAGTCCCGGGACAGTGGATAGCTCCTACGAGCAGTACTTC
-	TRBJ2-1	TRBV7-2	-	CASSRASGSYNEQFF	TGTGCCAGCAGCCGAGCGTCCGGCTCCTACAATGAGCAGTTCTTC
-	TRBJ1-3	TRBV15	-	CATRADSSGNTIYF	TGTGCCACCAGAGCGGACAGCTCTGGAAACACCATATATTTT
-	TRBJ2-7	TRBV20-1	-	CSARGSQGHTYEQYF	TGCAGTGCTAGGGGTTCCCAGGGACACACCTACGAGCAGTACTTC
few	TRBJ2-1	TRBV7-9	-	CASSLRLTSYNEQFF	TGTGCCAGCAGCTTACGGCTAACCTCCTACAATGAGCAGTTCTTC
few	TRBJ2-3	TRBV27	TRBD1	CASSRQGRPDTQYF	TGTGCCAGCAGTCGACAGGGGCGCCCAGATACGCAGTATTTT
-	TRBJ1-2	TRBV9	TRBD1	CASSPRQGPFYGYTF	TGTGCCAGCAGCCCACGACAGGGGCCATTCTATGGCTACACCTTC
-	TRBJ2-5	TRBV20-1	TRBD2	CSASAGGRQETQYF	TGCAGTGCTAGCGCGGGAGGACGACAAGAGACCCAGTACTTC
-	TRBJ2-3	TRBV15	-	CATSRDVRGVTDTQYF	TGTGCCACCAGCAGAGATGTCAGGGGCGTCACAGATACGCAGTATTTT